This T cell receptor beta chain was retrieved from a study of shared clonotypes between healthy human individuals. Details on this clone: The sample has other DNA sequences that encode this CDR3 too.

Every one of the donors was a Caucasian adult that lived in Nashville, Tennessee. The unsorted PBMC replicate PCRs were performed with around 310 ng DNA, around 32,000 T cell genomes. Libraries were prepared by immunoSEQ multiplex PCR; TCRdb keeps only in-frame clonotypes and omits some of them. The sample shows 450,000 to 550,000 clones, 60% to 85% of them seen only once. Trimming shortened V by 1 base and J by 2 bases, and 6 bases separated the two germline ends. This CDR3 region has 14 residues. CDR1 and CDR2 from the germline V gene are SEHNR and FQNEAQ (reference sequence). Sequenced: PBMCs. The source is a woman aged 40 to 49 in good health. Some clones in this sample may be carry-over from other donors' samples. This rearrangement joins TRBV7-9 to TRBJ1-5, with D uncertain. CDR3 DNA: TGTGCCAGCAGCTTAGGGCAGGGCAATCAGCCCCAGCATTTT. Translated, it gives CASSLGQGNQPQHF.